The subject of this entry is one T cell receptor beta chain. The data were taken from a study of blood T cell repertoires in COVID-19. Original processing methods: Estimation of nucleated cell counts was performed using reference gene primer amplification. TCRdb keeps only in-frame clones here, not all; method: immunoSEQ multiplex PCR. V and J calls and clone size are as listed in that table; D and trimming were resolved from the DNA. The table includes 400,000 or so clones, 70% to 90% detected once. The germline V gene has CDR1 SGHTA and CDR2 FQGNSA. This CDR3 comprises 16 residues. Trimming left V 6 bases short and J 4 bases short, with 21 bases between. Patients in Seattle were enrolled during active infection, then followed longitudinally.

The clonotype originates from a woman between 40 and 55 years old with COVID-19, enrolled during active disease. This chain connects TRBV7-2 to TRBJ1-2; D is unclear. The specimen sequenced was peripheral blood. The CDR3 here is CASRKQLNSEGYGYTF. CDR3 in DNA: TGTGCCAGCAGAAAACAATTGAACAGCGAGGGCTATGGCTACACCTTC.